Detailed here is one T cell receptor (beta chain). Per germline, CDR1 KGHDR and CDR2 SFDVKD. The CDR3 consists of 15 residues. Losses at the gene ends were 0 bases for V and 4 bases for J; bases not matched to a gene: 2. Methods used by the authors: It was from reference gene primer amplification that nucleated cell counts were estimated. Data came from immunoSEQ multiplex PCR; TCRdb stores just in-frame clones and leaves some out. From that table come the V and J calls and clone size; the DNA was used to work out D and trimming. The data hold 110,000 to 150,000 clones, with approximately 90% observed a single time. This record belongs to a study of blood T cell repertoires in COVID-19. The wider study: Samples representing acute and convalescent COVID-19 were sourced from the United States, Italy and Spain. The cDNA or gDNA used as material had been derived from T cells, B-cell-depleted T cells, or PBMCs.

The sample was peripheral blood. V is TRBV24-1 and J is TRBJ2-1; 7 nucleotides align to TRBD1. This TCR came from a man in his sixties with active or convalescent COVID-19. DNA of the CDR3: TGTGCCACCAGTGATTTGAGGGGGCAGTACAATGAGCAGTTCTTC. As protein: CATSDLRGQYNEQFF.